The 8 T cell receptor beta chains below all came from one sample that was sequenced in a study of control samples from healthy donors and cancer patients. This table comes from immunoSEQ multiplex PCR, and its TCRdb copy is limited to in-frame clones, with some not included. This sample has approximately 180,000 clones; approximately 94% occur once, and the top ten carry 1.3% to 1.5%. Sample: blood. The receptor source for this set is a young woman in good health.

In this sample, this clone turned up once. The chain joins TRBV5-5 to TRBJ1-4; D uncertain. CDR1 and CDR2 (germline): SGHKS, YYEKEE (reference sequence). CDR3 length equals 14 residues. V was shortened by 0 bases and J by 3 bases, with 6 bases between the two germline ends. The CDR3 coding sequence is TGTGCCAGCAGCTTGGACAGACCTAATGAAAAACTGTTTTTT. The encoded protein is CASSLDRPNEKLFF.

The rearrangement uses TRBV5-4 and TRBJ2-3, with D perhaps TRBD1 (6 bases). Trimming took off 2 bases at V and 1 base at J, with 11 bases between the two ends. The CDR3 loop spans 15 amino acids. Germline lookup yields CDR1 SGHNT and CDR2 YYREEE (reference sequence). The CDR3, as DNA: TGTGCCAGCAGCTTCCGAAGACAGGGCACAGATACGCAGTATTTT. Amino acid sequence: CASSFRRQGTDTQYF.

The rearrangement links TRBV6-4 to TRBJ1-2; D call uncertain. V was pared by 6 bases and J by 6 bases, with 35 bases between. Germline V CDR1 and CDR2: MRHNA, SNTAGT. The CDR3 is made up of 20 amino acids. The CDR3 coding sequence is TGTGCCAGCAGAATACATTCCCGGTCAATTTTAGTCACCACACTAAATGGCTACACCTTC. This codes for CASRIHSRSILVTTLNGYTF.

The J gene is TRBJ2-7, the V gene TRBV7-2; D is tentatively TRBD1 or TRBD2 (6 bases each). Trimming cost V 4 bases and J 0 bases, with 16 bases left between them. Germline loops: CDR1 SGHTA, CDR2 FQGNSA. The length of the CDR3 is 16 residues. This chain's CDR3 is CASSSLRRGVSYEQYF. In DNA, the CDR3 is TGTGCCAGCAGCTCGCTAAGAAGGGGGGTCTCCTACGAGCAGTACTTC. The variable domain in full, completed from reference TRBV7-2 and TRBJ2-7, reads GAGVSQSPSNKVTEKGKDVELRCDPISGHTALYWYRQSLGQGLEFLIYFQGNSAPDKSGLPSDRFSAERTGGSVSTLTIQRTQQEDSAVYLCASSSLRRGVSYEQYFGPGTRLTVT.

The CDR3, as DNA: TGCGCCAGCTCGGTATGGGGACCTCGAGAGGGGCTGATGAATTCACCCCTCCACTTT. Its translation is CASSVWGPREGLMNSPLHF. The genes are TRBV5-1 and TRBJ1-6, with a weak D call TRBD1 (5 bases). CDR1 and CDR2 from the germline V gene are SGHRS and YFSETQ. This CDR3 spans 19 amino acids. V was cut by 7 bases and J by 7 bases, with 30 bases left in between.

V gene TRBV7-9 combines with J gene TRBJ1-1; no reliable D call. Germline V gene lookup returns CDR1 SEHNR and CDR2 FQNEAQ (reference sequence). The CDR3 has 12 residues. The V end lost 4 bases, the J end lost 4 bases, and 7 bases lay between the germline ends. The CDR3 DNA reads TGTGCCAGCAGCTACCACGGCACTGAAGCTTTCTTT. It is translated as CASSYHGTEAFF.

The CDR3 nucleotides read TGTGCCAGTAGGACCGACGTTTATAGCAATCAGCCCCAGCATTTT. This translates into CASRTDVYSNQPQHF. The rearrangement uses TRBV6-5 and TRBJ1-5, with D unresolved. The CDR3 length is 15 residues. The V end lost 9 bases, the J end lost 0 bases, and 15 bases lay between the germline ends. CDR1 and CDR2 from the germline V gene are MNHEY and SVGAGI.

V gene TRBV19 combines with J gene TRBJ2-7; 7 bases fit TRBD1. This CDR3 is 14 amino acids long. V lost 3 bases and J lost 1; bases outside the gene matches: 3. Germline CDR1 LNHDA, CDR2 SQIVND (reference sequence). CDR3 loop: CASSMNRGSYEQYF. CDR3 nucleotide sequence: TGTGCCAGTAGTATGAACAGGGGATCCTACGAGCAGTACTTC.